Given below is one T cell receptor beta chain in context. These data belong to a study of blood T cell repertoires in COVID-19. Turning to the study itself: Sample material is recorded as cDNA or gDNA derived from T cells, B-cell-depleted T cells, or PBMCs.

Clones were sequenced by immunoSEQ multiplex PCR, and TCRdb holds only the in-frame ones, with some missing. The sample includes about 41,000 clones, around 89% of them seen just once. Germline assignment: CDR1 SGHNT and CDR2 YENEEA. V lost 6 bases and J lost 6, with 14 bases in between. CDR3 length: 13 residues. The source material was peripheral blood. This clonotype originated in a human donor in a cohort sampled during active COVID-19. This sequence joins TRBV11-3 and TRBJ1-1, with D unclear. This CDR3 reads CASSVFGGAEAFF. DNA for the CDR3: TGTGCCAGCAGTGTCTTCGGAGGAGCTGAAGCTTTCTTT. Filled out from reference TRBV11-3 and TRBJ1-1, the complete variable domain reads EAGVVQSPRYKIIEKKQPVAFWCNPISGHNTLYWYLQNLGQGPELLIRYENEEAVDDSQLPKDRFSAERLKGVDSTLKIQPAELGDSAVYLCASSVFGGAEAFFGQGTRLTVV.